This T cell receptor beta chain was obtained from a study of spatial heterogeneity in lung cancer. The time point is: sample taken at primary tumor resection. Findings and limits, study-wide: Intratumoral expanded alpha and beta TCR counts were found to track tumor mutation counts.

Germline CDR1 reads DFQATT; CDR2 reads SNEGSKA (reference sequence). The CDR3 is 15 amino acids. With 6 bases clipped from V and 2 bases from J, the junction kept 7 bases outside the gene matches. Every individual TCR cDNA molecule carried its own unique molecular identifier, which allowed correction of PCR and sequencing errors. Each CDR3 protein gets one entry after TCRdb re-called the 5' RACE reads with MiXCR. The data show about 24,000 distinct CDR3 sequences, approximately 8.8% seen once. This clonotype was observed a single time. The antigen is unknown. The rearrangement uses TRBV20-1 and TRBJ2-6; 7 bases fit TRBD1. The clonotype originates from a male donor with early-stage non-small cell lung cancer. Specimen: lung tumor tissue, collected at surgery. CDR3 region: CSAPDRETGANVLTF. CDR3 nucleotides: TGCAGTGCCCCCGACAGGGAAACTGGGGCCAACGTCCTGACTTTC.